This TCR beta chain was captured by sequencing in a study of T cells in Graves' hyperthyroidism and ophthalmopathy. In the study overall: Once the initial diagnosis was made, peripheral blood was obtained before any treatment. Findings of the study overall: Peripheral blood also featured most of the thyroid clonotypes expanded above 0.001.

Each person with ophthalmopathy scored at least 3 on the Clinical Activity Score, reached NOSPECS grade 4 or higher, and had been ill under 3 months. Uncontrolled infections, other autoimmune diseases, pregnancy or lactation led to exclusion of patients. This clonotype has a handful of counts. Its antigen is unknown. A much bigger clone sits one base away, suggesting this may be a read error. The CDR3 runs 17 residues. The trim removed 0 bases at V and 3 bases at J, leaving 12 bases unmatched. Germline values: CDR1 SGHRS, CDR2 YFSETQ. Amplified TCR beta CDR3 regions derived from RNA transcripts. HTBI primers were employed in a first-round RT-PCR of the TCR CDR3. TCRdb ran MiXCR on the multiplex PCR reads and lists one entry per CDR3 protein. The data hold 400,000 to 600,000 distinct CDR3 sequences, with about 16% observed a single time.

This sequence was found in a woman aged 25 to 39 with Graves' ophthalmopathy. The chain employs TRBV5-1 and TRBJ2-7, with 7 nucleotides matching TRBD1. The source material was blood. CDR3 amino acids: CASSLVAPGQRSYEQYF. The CDR3 coding sequence is TGCGCCAGCAGCTTGGTGGCACCGGGACAGCGCAGCTACGAGCAGTACTTC.